This T cell receptor (beta chain) was obtained from a study of cytomegalovirus exposure and HLA in healthy donors. As for the study in general: When 350 to 500 donors were genotyped, just over 80% of them were found to fall in the Caucasian-associated ancestry cluster. Study conclusions and caveats: Indistinguishable V segments such as TRBV6-2 and TRBV6-3 were excluded. Altogether, 164 TCR beta chains were recorded as cytomegalovirus-associated.

Germline V gene data show CDR1 as SGHRS and CDR2 as YFSETQ. V was shortened by 1 base and J by 0 bases, with 7 bases between the two germline ends. This CDR3 has 14 residues. PCR was performed using 60 Vbeta and 13 Jbeta primers. Method: immunoSEQ multiplex PCR; TCRdb's copy keeps in-frame clones and lacks some. The repertoire holds 100,000 or so clones, with around three quarters as singletons. As concerns this clone: The antigen is not known.

Sequenced sample: PBMCs. The chain carries TRBV5-1 and TRBJ1-1; D remains unclear. This sequence originates from a woman between 45 and 60 years old in good health and CMV-seropositive. CDR3 in DNA: TGCGCCAGCAGCTTGACAGTCATGAACACTGAAGCTTTCTTT. Protein: CASSLTVMNTEAFF.